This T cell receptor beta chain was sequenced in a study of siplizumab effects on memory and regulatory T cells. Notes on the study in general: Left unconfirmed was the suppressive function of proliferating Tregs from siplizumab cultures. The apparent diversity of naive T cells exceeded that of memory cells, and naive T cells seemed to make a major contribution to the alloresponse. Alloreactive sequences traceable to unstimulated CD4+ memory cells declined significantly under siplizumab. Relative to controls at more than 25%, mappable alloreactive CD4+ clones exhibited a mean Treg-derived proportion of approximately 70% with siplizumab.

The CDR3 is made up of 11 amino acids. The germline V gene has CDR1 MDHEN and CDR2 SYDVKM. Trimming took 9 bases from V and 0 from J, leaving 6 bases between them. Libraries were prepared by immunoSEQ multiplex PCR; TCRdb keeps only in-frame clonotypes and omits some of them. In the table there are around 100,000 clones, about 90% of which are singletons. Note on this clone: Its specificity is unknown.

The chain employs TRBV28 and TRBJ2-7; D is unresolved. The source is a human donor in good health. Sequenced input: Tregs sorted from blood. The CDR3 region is CASLGSYEQYF. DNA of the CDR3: TGTGCCAGTTTGGGCTCCTACGAGCAGTACTTC.